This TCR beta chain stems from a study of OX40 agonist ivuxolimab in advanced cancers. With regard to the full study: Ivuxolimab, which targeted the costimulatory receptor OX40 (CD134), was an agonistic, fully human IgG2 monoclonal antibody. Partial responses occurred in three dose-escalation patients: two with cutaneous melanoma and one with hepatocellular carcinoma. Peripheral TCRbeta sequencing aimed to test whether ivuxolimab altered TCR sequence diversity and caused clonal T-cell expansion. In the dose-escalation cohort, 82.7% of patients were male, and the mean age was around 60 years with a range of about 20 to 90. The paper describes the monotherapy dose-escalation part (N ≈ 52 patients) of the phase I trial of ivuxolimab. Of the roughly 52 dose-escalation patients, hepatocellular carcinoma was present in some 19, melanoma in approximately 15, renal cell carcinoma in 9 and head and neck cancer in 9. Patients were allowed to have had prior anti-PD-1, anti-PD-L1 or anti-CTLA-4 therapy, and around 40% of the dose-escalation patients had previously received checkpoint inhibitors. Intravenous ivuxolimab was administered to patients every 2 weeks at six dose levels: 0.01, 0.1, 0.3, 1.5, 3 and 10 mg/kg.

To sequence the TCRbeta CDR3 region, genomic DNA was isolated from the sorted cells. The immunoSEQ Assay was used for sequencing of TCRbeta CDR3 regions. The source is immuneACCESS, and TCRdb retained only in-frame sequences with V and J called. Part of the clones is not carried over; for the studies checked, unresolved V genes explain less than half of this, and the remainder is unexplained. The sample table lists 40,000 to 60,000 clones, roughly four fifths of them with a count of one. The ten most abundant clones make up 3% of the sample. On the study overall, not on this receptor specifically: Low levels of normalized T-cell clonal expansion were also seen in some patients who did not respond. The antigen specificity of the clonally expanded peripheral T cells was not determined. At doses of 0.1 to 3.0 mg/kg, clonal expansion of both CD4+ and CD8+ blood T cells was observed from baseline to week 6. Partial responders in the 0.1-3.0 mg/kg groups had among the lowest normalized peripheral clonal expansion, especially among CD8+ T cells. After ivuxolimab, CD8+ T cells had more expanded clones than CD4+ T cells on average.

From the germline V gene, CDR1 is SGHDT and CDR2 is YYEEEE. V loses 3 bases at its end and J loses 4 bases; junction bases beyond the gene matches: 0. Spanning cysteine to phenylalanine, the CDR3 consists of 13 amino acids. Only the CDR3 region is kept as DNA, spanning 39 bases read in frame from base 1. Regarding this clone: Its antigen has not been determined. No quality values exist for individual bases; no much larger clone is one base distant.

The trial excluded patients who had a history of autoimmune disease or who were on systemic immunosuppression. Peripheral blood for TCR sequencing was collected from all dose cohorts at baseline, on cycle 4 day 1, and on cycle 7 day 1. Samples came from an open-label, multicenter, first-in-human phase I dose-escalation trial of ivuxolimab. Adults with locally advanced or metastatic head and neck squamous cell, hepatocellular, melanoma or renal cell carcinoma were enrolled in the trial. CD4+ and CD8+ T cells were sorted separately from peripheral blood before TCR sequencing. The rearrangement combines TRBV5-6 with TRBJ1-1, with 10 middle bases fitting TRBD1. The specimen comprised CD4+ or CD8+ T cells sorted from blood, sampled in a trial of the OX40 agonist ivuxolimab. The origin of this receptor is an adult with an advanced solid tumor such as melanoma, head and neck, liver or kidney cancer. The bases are TGTGCCAGCAGCTGGACAGGGGGCACTGAAGCTTTCTTT. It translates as CASSWTGGTEAFF.